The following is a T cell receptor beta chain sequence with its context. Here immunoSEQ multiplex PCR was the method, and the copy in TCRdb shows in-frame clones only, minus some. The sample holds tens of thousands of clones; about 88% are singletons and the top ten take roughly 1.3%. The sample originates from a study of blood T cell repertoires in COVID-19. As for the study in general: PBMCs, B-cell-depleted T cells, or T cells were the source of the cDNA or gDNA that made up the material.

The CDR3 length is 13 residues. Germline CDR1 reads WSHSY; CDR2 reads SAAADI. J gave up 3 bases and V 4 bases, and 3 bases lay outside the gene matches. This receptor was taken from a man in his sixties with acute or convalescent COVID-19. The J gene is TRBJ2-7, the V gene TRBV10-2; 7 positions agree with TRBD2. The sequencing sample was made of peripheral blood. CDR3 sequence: CASSAQRGYEQYF. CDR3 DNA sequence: TGCGCCAGCAGTGCCCAGCGGGGCTACGAGCAGTACTTC.